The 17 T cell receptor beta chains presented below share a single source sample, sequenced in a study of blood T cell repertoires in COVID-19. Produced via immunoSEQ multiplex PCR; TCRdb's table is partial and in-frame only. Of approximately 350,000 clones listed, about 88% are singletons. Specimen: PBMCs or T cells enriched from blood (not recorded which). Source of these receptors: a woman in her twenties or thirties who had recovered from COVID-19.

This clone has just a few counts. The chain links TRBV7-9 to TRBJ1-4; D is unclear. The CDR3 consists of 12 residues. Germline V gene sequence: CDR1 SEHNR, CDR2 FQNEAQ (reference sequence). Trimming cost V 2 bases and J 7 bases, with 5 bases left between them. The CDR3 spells CASSLSGEKLFF. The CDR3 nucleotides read TGTGCCAGCAGCTTAAGCGGTGAAAAACTGTTTTTT.

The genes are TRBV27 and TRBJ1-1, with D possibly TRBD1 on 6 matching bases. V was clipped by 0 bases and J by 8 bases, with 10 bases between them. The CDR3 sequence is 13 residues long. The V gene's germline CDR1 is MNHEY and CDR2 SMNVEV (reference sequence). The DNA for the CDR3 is TGTGCCAGCAGTTTATCCACAGGGACGGAAGCTTTCTTT. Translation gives CASSLSTGTEAFF.

The CDR3 loop reads CASSFRSSNEKLFF. DNA of the CDR3: TGTGCCAGCAGCTTTCGGAGCAGTAATGAAAAACTGTTTTTT. V is TRBV11-1 and J is TRBJ1-4; no definite D call. The germline V and J ends were trimmed by 3 bases and 4 bases, with 9 bases remaining between them. CDR1 and CDR2 from the germline V gene are SGHAT and FQDESV (reference sequence). The CDR3 spans 14 residues.

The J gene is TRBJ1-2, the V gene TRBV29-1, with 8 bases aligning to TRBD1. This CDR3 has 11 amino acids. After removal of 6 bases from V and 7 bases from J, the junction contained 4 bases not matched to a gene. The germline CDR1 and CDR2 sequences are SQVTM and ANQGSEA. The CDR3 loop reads CSVGQGGGYTF. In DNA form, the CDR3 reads TGCAGCGTAGGACAGGGAGGTGGCTACACCTTC.

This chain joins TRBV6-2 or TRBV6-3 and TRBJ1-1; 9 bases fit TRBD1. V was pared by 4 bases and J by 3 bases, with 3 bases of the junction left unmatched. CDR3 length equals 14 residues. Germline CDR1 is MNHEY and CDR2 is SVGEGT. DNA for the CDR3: TGTGCCAGCAGTTCCGACAGGGGGGACACTGAAGCTTTCTTT. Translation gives CASSSDRGDTEAFF.

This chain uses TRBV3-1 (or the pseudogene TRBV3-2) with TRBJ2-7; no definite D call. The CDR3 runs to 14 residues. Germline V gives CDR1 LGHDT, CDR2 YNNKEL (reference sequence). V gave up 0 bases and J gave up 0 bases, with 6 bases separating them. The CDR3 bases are TGTGCCAGCAGCCAAGATACGAGCTCCTACGAGCAGTACTTC. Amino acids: CASSQDTSSYEQYF.

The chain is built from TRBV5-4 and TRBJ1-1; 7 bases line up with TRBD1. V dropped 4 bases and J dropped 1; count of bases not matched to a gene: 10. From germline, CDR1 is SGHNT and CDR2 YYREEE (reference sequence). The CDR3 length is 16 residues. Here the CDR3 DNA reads TGTGCCAGCAGCATAGGGGGCAGGGCGGCGAACACTGAAGCTTTCTTT. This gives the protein CASSIGGRAANTEAFF. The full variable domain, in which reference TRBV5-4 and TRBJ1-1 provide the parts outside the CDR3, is ETGVTQSPTHLIKTRGQQVTLRCSSQSGHNTVSWYQQALGQGPQFIFQYYREEENGRGNFPPRFSGLQFPNYSSELNVNALELDDSALYLCASSIGGRAANTEAFFGQGTRLTVV.

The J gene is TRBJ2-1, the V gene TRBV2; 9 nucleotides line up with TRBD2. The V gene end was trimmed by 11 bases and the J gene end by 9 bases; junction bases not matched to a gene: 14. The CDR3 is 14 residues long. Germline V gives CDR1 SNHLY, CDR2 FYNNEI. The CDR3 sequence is CASRAPSGKGEQFF. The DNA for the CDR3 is TGTGCCTCCCGCGCCCCTAGCGGGAAGGGTGAGCAGTTCTTC. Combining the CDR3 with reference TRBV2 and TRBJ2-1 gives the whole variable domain EPEVTQTPSHQVTQMGQEVILRCVPISNHLYFYWYRQILGQKVEFLVSFYNNEISEKSEIFDDQFSVERPDGSNFTLKIRSTKLEDSAMYFCASRAPSGKGEQFFGPGTRLTVL.

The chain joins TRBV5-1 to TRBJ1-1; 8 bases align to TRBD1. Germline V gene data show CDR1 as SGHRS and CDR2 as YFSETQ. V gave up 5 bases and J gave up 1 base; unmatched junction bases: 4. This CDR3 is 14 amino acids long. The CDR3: CASRGQGPNTEAFF. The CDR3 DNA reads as TGCGCCAGCAGAGGACAGGGACCGAACACTGAAGCTTTCTTT. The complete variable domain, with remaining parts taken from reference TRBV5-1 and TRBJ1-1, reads KAGVTQTPRYLIKTRGQQVTLSCSPISGHRSVSWYQQTPGQGLQFLFEYFSETQRNKGNFPGRFSGRQFSNSRSEMNVSTLELGDSALYLCASRGQGPNTEAFFGQGTRLTVV.

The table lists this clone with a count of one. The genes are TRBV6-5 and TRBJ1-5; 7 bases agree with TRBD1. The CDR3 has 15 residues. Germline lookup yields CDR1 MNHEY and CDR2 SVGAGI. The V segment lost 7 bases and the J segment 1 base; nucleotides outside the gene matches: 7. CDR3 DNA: TGTGCCAGCACGGTGGGCAGGGGGAGCAATCAGCCCCAGCATTTT. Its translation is CASTVGRGSNQPQHF.

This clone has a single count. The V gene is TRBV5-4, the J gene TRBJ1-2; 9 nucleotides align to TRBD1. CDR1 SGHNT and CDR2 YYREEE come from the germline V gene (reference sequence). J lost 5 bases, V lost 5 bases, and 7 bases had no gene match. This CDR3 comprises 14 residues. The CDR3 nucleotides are TGTGCCAGCAGGTTGACAGGGGGTAAATATGGCTACACCTTC. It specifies CASRLTGGKYGYTF. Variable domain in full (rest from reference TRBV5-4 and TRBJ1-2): ETGVTQSPTHLIKTRGQQVTLRCSSQSGHNTVSWYQQALGQGPQFIFQYYREEENGRGNFPPRFSGLQFPNYSSELNVNALELDDSALYLCASRLTGGKYGYTFGSGTRLTVV.

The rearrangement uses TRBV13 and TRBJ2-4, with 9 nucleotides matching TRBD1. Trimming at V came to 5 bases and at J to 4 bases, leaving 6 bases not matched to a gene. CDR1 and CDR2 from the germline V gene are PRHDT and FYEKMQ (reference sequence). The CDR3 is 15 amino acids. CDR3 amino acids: CASSPGTGIKNIQYF. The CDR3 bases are TGTGCCAGCAGCCCAGGGACAGGGATTAAAAACATTCAGTACTTC.

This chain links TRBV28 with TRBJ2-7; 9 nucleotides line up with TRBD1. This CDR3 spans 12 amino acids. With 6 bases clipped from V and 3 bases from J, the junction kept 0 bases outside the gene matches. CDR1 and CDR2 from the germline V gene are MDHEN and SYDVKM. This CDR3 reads CASRTGGYEQYF. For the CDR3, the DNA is TGTGCCAGCAGGACAGGGGGCTACGAGCAGTACTTC. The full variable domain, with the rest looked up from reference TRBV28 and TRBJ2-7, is DVKVTQSSRYLVKRTGEKVFLECVQDMDHENMFWYRQDPGLGLRLIYFSYDVKMKEKGDIPEGYSVSREKKERFSLILESASTNQTSMYLCASRTGGYEQYFGPGTRLTVT.

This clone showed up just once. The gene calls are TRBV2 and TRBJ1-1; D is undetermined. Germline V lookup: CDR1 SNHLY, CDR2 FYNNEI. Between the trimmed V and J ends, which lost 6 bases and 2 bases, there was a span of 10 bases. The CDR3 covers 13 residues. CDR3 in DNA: TGTGCCAGCAGGAGAATGACAAACACTGAAGCTTTCTTT. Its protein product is CASRRMTNTEAFF.

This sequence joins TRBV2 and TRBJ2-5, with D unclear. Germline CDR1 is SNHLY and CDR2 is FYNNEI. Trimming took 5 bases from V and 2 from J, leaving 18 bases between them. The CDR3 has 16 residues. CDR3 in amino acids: CASSLKRQYLQETQYF. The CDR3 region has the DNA TGTGCCAGCAGTCTCAAGCGCCAATACCTTCAAGAGACCCAGTACTTC.

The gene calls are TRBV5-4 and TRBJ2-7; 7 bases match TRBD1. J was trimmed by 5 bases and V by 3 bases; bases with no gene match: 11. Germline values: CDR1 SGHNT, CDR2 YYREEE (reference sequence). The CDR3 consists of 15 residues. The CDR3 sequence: CASSWRTQGNDEQYF. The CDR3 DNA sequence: TGTGCCAGCAGCTGGAGGACACAGGGGAACGACGAGCAGTACTTC.

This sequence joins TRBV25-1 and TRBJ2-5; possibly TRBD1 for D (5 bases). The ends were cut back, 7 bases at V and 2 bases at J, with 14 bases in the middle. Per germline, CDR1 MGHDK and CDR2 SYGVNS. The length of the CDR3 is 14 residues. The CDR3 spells CASIGITGQETQYF. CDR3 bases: TGTGCCAGCATCGGAATCACAGGACAAGAGACCCAGTACTTC.